One sample yielded the 18 T cell receptor beta chains listed below, sequenced in a study of shared clonotypes between healthy human individuals. Assay: immunoSEQ multiplex PCR; the TCRdb copy retains only in-frame clones and omits some. The data show 2,500,000 or so clones, 93% seen once. The sequenced material came from naive CD4+ T cells from PBMCs. Subset: CD45RA+ positively selected. The source of these receptors is a man between 18 and 35 years old in good health. Some clones in this sample may be carry-over from other donors' samples.

The chain employs TRBV7-6 and TRBJ2-3, with 8 bases fitting TRBD1. The CDR3 length is 18 residues. V was pared by 1 base and J by 0 bases, with 9 bases of the junction left unmatched. Germline V gene sequence: CDR1 SGHVS, CDR2 FNYEAQ. The CDR3 region is CASSLVSRQGTSTDTQYF. CDR3 DNA: TGTGCCAGCAGCTTAGTAAGTCGACAGGGGACTAGCACAGATACGCAGTATTTT. The full variable domain, its missing parts supplied by reference TRBV7-6 and TRBJ2-3, is GAGVSQSPRYKVTKRGQDVALRCDPISGHVSLYWYRQALGQGPEFLTYFNYEAQQDKSGLPNDRFSAERPEGSISTLTIQRTEQRDSAMYRCASSLVSRQGTSTDTQYFGPGTRLTVL.

This clone appeared a few times. This CDR3 is also generated by other DNA sequences in the sample. The chain carries TRBV2 and TRBJ2-5; no firm D call. CDR3 length: 11 residues. Germline V CDR1 and CDR2: SNHLY, FYNNEI. The V end was cut by 6 bases, the J end by 0 bases, with 2 bases between. CDR3 nucleotides: TGTGCCAGCAGCTACCAAGAGACCCAGTACTTC. It specifies CASSYQETQYF.

This chain links TRBV4-1 with TRBJ2-2; 9 nucleotides match TRBD2. The germline V gene has CDR1 MGHRA and CDR2 YSYEKL. V lost 3 bases, J lost 3 bases, and 8 bases stayed unmatched. CDR3 length: 17 residues. CDR3 nucleotide sequence: TGCGCCAGCAGCCACCCTACTAGCGGGCCTTACACCGGGGAGCTGTTTTTT. Its protein is CASSHPTSGPYTGELFF.

The chain is built from TRBV4-3 and TRBJ1-2; TRBD1 might be the D (6 bases). V lost 3 bases, J lost 8 bases, and 16 bases lay in between. The CDR3 has 14 amino acids. The germline V gene encodes CDR1 LGHNA and CDR2 YSLEER. Here the CDR3 reads CASSHADSRRGYTF. The CDR3 nucleotides are TGCGCCAGCAGCCATGCGGACAGCCGCAGGGGCTACACCTTC.

Only a few counts were recorded for this clone. V is TRBV6-1 and J is TRBJ2-7; D unclear. The CDR3 contains 11 residues. Germline V CDR1 and CDR2: MNHNS, SASEGT. The V gene lost 3 bases and the J gene lost 3 bases, with 3 bases spanning the gap. In DNA, the CDR3 is TGTGCCAGCAGTGATTACTACGAGCAGTACTTC. It translates to CASSDYYEQYF.

This chain links TRBV6-5 with TRBJ1-1; TRBD1 aligns across 7 bases. The CDR3 is 12 residues long. CDR1 MNHEY and CDR2 SVGAGI come from the germline V gene. Trimming cost V 6 bases and J 11 bases; bases outside gene matches: 9. The CDR3 nucleotides are TGTGCCAGCAGGTTACTACAGGGGAAGGCTTTCTTT. It codes for CASRLLQGKAFF.

CDR3 in amino acids: CAWFDRAGTEAFF. CDR3 nucleotides: TGTGCCTGGTTCGACAGGGCAGGCACTGAAGCTTTCTTT. The chain is built from TRBV30 and TRBJ1-1; the match to TRBD1 covers 7 bases. V dropped 5 bases and J dropped 4; count of bases not matched to a gene: 7. CDR3 length: 13 residues. Germline CDR1 is GTSNPN and CDR2 is SVGIG (reference sequence).

The chain uses TRBV2 and TRBJ2-5; 8 nucleotides align to TRBD2. The germline V gene encodes CDR1 SNHLY and CDR2 FYNNEI. With 4 bases clipped from V and 3 bases from J, the junction kept 4 bases outside the gene matches. This CDR3 is 14 amino acids long. CDR3 coding DNA: TGTGCCAGCAGTGTTGAACTAGCGGAAGAGACCCAGTACTTC. Its protein is CASSVELAEETQYF. Full variable domain (remainder filled in from reference TRBV2 and TRBJ2-5): EPEVTQTPSHQVTQMGQEVILRCVPISNHLYFYWYRQILGQKVEFLVSFYNNEISEKSEIFDDQFSVERPDGSNFTLKIRSTKLEDSAMYFCASSVELAEETQYFGPGTRLLVL.

V gene TRBV7-9 combines with J gene TRBJ2-2, with 10 positions matching TRBD1. The V and J ends lost 6 bases and 5 bases, in that order; junction bases with no gene match: 9. The CDR3 contains 16 residues. In germline, CDR1 is SEHNR, CDR2 FQNEAQ (reference sequence). CDR3 DNA sequence: TGTGCCAGCAGGCGACAGGGGGCGGCGGAAACCGGGGAGCTGTTTTTT. Its translation: CASRRQGAAETGELFF. Complete variable domain (other parts from reference TRBV7-9 and TRBJ2-2): DTGVSQNPRHKITKRGQNVTFRCDPISEHNRLYWYRQTLGQGPEFLTYFQNEAQLEKSRLLSDRFSAERPKGSFSTLEIQRTEQGDSAMYLCASRRQGAAETGELFFGEGSRLTVL.

J is TRBJ2-1 and V is TRBV19; possibly TRBD2 for D (6 bases). V was shortened by 1 base and J by 3 bases, with 22 bases between the two germline ends. Looked up from germline, CDR1 is LNHDA and CDR2 is SQIVND (reference sequence). This CDR3 comprises 19 residues. The CDR3 sequence: CASSIVALLAPFRYNEQFF. The CDR3 coding sequence is TGTGCCAGTAGTATAGTCGCCCTGCTAGCGCCTTTCCGCTACAATGAGCAGTTCTTC.

The V gene is TRBV13, the J gene TRBJ1-1; TRBD1 matches at 8 bases. This CDR3 is 14 amino acids long. V was clipped by 4 bases and J by 4 bases; unmatched bases: 5. Germline V gene lookup returns CDR1 PRHDT and CDR2 FYEKMQ (reference sequence). The CDR3 DNA follows: TGTGCCAGCAGCTCGGGACAGGTTCTCACTGAAGCTTTCTTT. Translating gives CASSSGQVLTEAFF.

The J gene is TRBJ2-3, the V gene TRBV7-2; the match to TRBD1 covers 8 bases. This CDR3 region has 15 residues. The trim removed 2 bases at V and 3 bases at J, leaving 4 bases unmatched. Germline lookup yields CDR1 SGHTA and CDR2 FQGNSA. The CDR3 protein is CASSLPDRATDTQYF. CDR3 in DNA: TGTGCCAGCAGCTTACCGGACAGGGCTACAGATACGCAGTATTTT.

The genes are TRBV7-8 and TRBJ1-6, with a weak D call TRBD1 (5 bases). Germline V lookup: CDR1 SGHVS, CDR2 FQNEAQ. This CDR3 region has 17 residues. V shed 4 bases and J shed 7 bases, with 20 bases lying between them. CDR3 DNA: TGTGCCAGCAGCTCCCCTGCCGCCAGGGCCCTCAATTCACCCCTCCACTTT. Its protein is CASSSPAARALNSPLHF.

The chain has TRBV5-4 and TRBJ2-5; 11 bases are a match to TRBD2. This CDR3 region has 16 residues. After removal of 4 bases from V and 1 base from J, the junction contained 6 bases not matched to a gene. Per the germline V gene, CDR1 is SGHNT and CDR2 is YYREEE (reference sequence). The CDR3 sequence: CASSPRLAGIQETQYF. CDR3 coding DNA: TGTGCCAGCAGCCCTAGACTAGCGGGAATCCAAGAGACCCAGTACTTC.

For this clone: This specimen includes other DNA sequences encoding the same CDR3. This sequence joins TRBV6-6 and TRBJ1-1; 8 bases match TRBD1. The germline V gene encodes CDR1 MNHNY and CDR2 SVGAGI (reference sequence). This CDR3 spans 13 amino acids. V lost 4 bases to trimming and J lost 4 bases; unmatched junction nucleotides: 2. CDR3 protein: CASSLTGGTEAFF. The CDR3 DNA reads TGTGCCAGCAGTTTAACAGGGGGCACTGAAGCTTTCTTT.

This sequence joins TRBV11-2 and TRBJ1-4; no firm D call. The germline CDR1 and CDR2 sequences are SGHAT and FQNNGV. CDR3 length: 14 residues. V lost 5 bases and J 3 bases, leaving 10 bases between the germline ends. DNA for the CDR3: TGTGCCAGCAGCCCCCGGTTGGCTAATGAAAAACTGTTTTTT. It codes for CASSPRLANEKLFF.

This clone came up once. Other DNA variants within this sample encode the same CDR3. The chain combines TRBV5-1 with TRBJ1-2; no definite D call. This CDR3 is built from 12 residues. CDR1 SGHRS and CDR2 YFSETQ come from the germline V gene. V lost 0 bases, J lost 5 bases, and 5 bases lay in between. The CDR3 sequence is CASSLGSYGYTF. In nucleotides, the CDR3 is TGCGCCAGCAGCTTGGGGTCTTATGGCTACACCTTC.

In its sample, this clone was seen once. The chain combines TRBV11-2 with TRBJ1-2; no firm D call. In germline, CDR1 is SGHAT, CDR2 FQNNGV. CDR3 length: 15 amino acids. The V gene lost 2 bases and the J gene lost 3 bases, with 13 bases spanning the gap. The CDR3 loop reads CASSLLSGPYYGYTF. The CDR3 bases are TGTGCCAGCAGCTTATTATCCGGACCCTACTATGGCTACACCTTC.